This passage covers 2 T cell receptor beta chains from one sample sequenced in a study of blood T cell repertoires in COVID-19. Sequenced by immunoSEQ multiplex PCR; TCRdb stores in-frame clones only, minus some. This table holds approximately 170,000 clones, over 80% found once. Sequenced input: PBMCs or T cells enriched from blood (not recorded which). The receptors shown here come from a woman aged 50 to 60 who had recovered from COVID-19.

The gene calls are TRBV10-2 and TRBJ2-7; D might be TRBD2 (6 bases). The V end lost 3 bases, the J end lost 5 bases, and 17 bases lay between the germline ends. In germline, CDR1 is WSHSY, CDR2 SAAADI. The CDR3 has 15 residues. The CDR3 protein is CASSDEREVQDEQYV. Here the CDR3 DNA reads TGCGCCAGCAGTGATGAGAGGGAGGTCCAGGACGAGCAGTACGTC.

The chain employs TRBV20-1 and TRBJ1-1; D ambiguous. This CDR3 is 12 amino acids long. Germline-derived CDR1 and CDR2 are DFQATT and SNEGSKA (reference sequence). Trimming shortened V by 3 bases and J by 2 bases, and 7 bases separated the two germline ends. CDR3 DNA sequence: TGCAGTGCTAGTAACACAAACACTGAAGCTTTCTTT. Translating it yields CSASNTNTEAFF.